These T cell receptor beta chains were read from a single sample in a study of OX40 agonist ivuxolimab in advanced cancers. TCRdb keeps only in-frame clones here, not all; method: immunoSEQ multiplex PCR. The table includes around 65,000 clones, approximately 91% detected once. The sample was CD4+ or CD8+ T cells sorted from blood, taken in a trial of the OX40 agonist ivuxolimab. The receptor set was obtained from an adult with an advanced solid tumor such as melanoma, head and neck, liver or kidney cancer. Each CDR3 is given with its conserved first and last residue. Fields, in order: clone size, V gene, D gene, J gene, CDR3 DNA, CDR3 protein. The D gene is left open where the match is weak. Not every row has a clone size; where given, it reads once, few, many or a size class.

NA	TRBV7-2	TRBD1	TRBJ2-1	TGTGCCAGCAGCTTAGAGGGGACAGGGGGCCTGGATGAGCAGTTCTTC	CASSLEGTGGLDEQFF
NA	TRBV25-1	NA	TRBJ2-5	TGTGCCAGCAGTGAATATTTGGAAGGATCGAGGACCCAGTACTTC	CASSEYLEGSRTQYF
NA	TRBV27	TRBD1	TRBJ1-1	TGTGCCAGCAGTTTATACCACGCCCCAAATACAGGGGGCAGAGGAGCTTTCTTT	CASSLYHAPNTGGRGAFF
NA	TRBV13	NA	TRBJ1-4	TGTGCCAGCAGCTTGGGCTCCCAGGGCGCGAATGGGAAACTGTTTTTT	CASSLGSQGANGKLFF
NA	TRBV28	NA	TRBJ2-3	TGTGCCAGCAGTTTTACCCGGTTAACAGATACGCAGTATTTT	CASSFTRLTDTQYF
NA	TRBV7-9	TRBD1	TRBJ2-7	TGTGCCAGCACTGGACAGGCCTCCTACGAGCAGTACTTC	CASTGQASYEQYF
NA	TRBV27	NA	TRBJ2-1	TGTGCCAGCCGAAGGTCAGCGGGCGAAACCTACAATGAGCAGTTCTTC	CASRRSAGETYNEQFF
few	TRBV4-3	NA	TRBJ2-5	TGCGCCAGCAGCCAAGATCGGCGGGGTCAAGAGACCCAGTACTTC	CASSQDRRGQETQYF
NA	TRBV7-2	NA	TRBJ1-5	TGTGCCAGCAGCCCTGGACAGTGGCAGCCCCAGCATTTT	CASSPGQWQPQHF
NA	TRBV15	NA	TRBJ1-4	TGTGCCACCTGGGGGGCCGGGGGAGAAAAACTGTTTTTT	CATWGAGGEKLFF
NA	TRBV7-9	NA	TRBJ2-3	TGTGCCAGCAGCTTAGTGTTCACTCCCGGGGATACGCAGTATTTT	CASSLVFTPGDTQYF
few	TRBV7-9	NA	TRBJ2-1	TGTGCCAGCAGCCGGGACAACTACAATGAGCAGTTCTTC	CASSRDNYNEQFF
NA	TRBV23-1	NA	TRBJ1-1	TGCGCCAGCAGCCAAGAATCGGGGAACACTGAAGCTTTCTTT	CASSQESGNTEAFF
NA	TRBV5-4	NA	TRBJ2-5	TGTGCCAGCAGCGACCCGCAAGAGACCCAGTACTTC	CASSDPQETQYF
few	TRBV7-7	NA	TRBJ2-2	TGTGCTAGCAGCCCCGCCCTCGGGAACACCGGGGAGCTGTTTTTT	CASSPALGNTGELFF
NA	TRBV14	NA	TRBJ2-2	TGTGCCAGCAGCCTACTGTCGATGAGGGGAGAGCTGTTTTTT	CASSLLSMRGELFF
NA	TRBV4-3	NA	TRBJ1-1	TGCGCCAGCACACCCGGTGTAGCCATGAACACTGAAGCTTTCTTT	CASTPGVAMNTEAFF